This is a list of T cell receptor beta chains from one sample in a study of blood T cell repertoires in COVID-19. Using immunoSEQ multiplex PCR, the repertoire was profiled, and TCRdb retains in-frame clones only, with some absent. The sample holds a few hundred thousand clones, roughly 86% seen once. The sequencing input was peripheral blood. These TCRs come from a woman aged 30 to 39 who had recovered from COVID-19. Each CDR3 is given with its conserved first and last residue. Each record gives: J gene, V gene, clone size, D gene, CDR3 protein, CDR3 DNA. D genes are given only for firm matches. Clone size is not always given. Where it is, it says once, few, many or a class for expanded clones.

J: TRBJ2-7; V: TRBV5-1; size: -; D: -; CDR3: CASSDEREQYF; DNA: TGCGCCAGCAGCGACGAGCGGGAGCAGTACTTC
J: TRBJ2-2; V: TRBV6-1; size: -; D: TRBD2; CDR3: CASSGTSGGNTGELFF; DNA: TGTGCCAGCAGTGGGACTAGCGGGGGGAACACCGGGGAGCTGTTTTTT
J: TRBJ2-5; V: TRBV28; size: -; D: -; CDR3: CASSLYQRVKETQYF; DNA: TGTGCCAGCAGTTTATATCAGCGGGTAAAAGAGACCCAGTACTTC
J: TRBJ2-1; V: TRBV19; size: -; D: -; CDR3: CAVSTLLANEQFF; DNA: TGTGCCGTATCAACCCTCCTAGCGAATGAGCAGTTCTTC
J: TRBJ2-4; V: TRBV2; size: once; D: -; CDR3: CASSAYRELAKNIQYF; DNA: TGTGCCAGCAGTGCCTACAGAGAACTAGCCAAAAACATTCAGTACTTC
J: TRBJ1-1; V: TRBV2; size: once; D: -; CDR3: CASSPGPGNTEAFF; DNA: TGTGCCAGCAGTCCAGGGCCAGGAAACACTGAAGCTTTCTTT
J: TRBJ1-1; V: TRBV12-5; size: -; D: -; CDR3: CASGSGLNRDTEAFF; DNA: TGTGCTAGTGGTTCCGGATTGAACAGGGACACTGAAGCTTTCTTT
J: TRBJ2-7; V: TRBV3-1/TRBV3-2; size: -; D: -; CDR3: CASSPGAGEQYF; DNA: TGTGCCAGCAGCCCAGGGGCAGGAGAGCAGTACTTC
J: TRBJ2-5; V: TRBV10-3; size: -; D: -; CDR3: CAISVGVGQIGTETQYF; DNA: TGTGCCATCAGTGTTGGGGTTGGACAGATTGGGACGGAGACCCAGTACTTC
J: TRBJ2-7; V: TRBV6-5; size: -; D: -; CDR3: CASTHRDSYEQYF; DNA: TGTGCCAGCACCCACAGGGATTCCTACGAGCAGTACTTC
J: TRBJ1-2; V: TRBV7-9; size: -; D: -; CDR3: CASSWEGPTGNYGYTF; DNA: TGTGCCAGCAGCTGGGAGGGGCCAACGGGAAACTATGGCTACACCTTC
J: TRBJ2-1; V: TRBV27; size: once; D: -; CDR3: CASSFSGAYNEQFF; DNA: TGTGCCAGCAGTTTCTCGGGAGCCTACAATGAGCAGTTCTTC
J: TRBJ1-1; V: TRBV11-2; size: few; D: -; CDR3: CASSLGHLGSTEAFF; DNA: TGTGCCAGCAGCTTAGGACACCTCGGGAGCACTGAAGCTTTCTTT
J: TRBJ2-7; V: TRBV7-2; size: -; D: TRBD1; CDR3: CASSSDRVRSEQYF; DNA: TGTGCCAGCAGCTCCGACAGGGTGAGGAGCGAGCAGTACTTC
J: TRBJ2-7; V: TRBV28; size: once; D: -; CDR3: CASRRDSIYEQYF; DNA: TGTGCCAGCCGCCGGGACTCTATCTACGAGCAGTACTTC
J: TRBJ2-7; V: TRBV28; size: once; D: TRBD2; CDR3: CAITTSESSYEQYF; DNA: TGTGCCATCACGACTAGCGAAAGCTCCTACGAGCAGTACTTC
J: TRBJ2-2; V: TRBV2; size: -; D: -; CDR3: CASKAASTGELFF; DNA: TGTGCCAGCAAGGCGGCGAGCACCGGGGAGCTGTTTTTT
J: TRBJ2-5; V: TRBV18; size: few; D: -; CDR3: CASSPFLGGSQETQYF; DNA: TGTGCCAGCTCACCATTCTTGGGAGGTTCACAAGAGACCCAGTACTTC
J: TRBJ1-1; V: TRBV11-2; size: once; D: -; CDR3: CASRDSNTEAFF; DNA: TGTGCCAGCAGGGACAGCAACACTGAAGCTTTCTTT
J: TRBJ2-7; V: TRBV27; size: -; D: TRBD1; CDR3: CASRTTADRAVSYEQYF; DNA: TGTGCCAGCAGAACGACCGCTGACAGGGCGGTTTCCTACGAGCAGTACTTC
J: TRBJ2-5; V: TRBV2; size: -; D: -; CDR3: CASSEWETAQETQYF; DNA: TGTGCCAGCAGTGAATGGGAGACTGCGCAAGAGACCCAGTACTTC
J: TRBJ1-1; V: TRBV19; size: -; D: -; CDR3: CASSIGGSEAFF; DNA: TGTGCCAGTAGTATAGGAGGCAGTGAAGCTTTCTTT
J: TRBJ2-2; V: TRBV28; size: -; D: -; CDR3: CASSLTIQGRSGGQPPNTGELFF; DNA: TGTGCCAGCAGTTTGACGATACAGGGGAGGAGCGGGGGTCAGCCCCCGAACACCGGGGAGCTGTTTTTT
J: TRBJ2-5; V: TRBV7-2; size: -; D: -; CDR3: CASSLSSLGEETQYF; DNA: TGTGCCAGCAGCTTAAGCTCATTGGGAGAAGAGACCCAGTACTTC
J: TRBJ2-3; V: TRBV28; size: -; D: TRBD1; CDR3: CASSNRDRVADTQYF; DNA: TGTGCCAGCAGTAACCGGGACAGGGTAGCAGATACGCAGTATTTT
J: TRBJ1-4; V: TRBV5-6; size: -; D: -; CDR3: CASSIWGRGVEKLFF; DNA: TGTGCCAGCAGCATATGGGGCAGGGGTGTTGAAAAACTGTTTTTT
J: TRBJ1-3; V: TRBV19; size: -; D: -; CDR3: CASRPGKGNTIYF; DNA: TGTGCCAGTAGACCGGGGAAAGGAAACACCATATATTTT
J: TRBJ2-5; V: TRBV7-9; size: -; D: TRBD2; CDR3: CASSPSGGVETQYF; DNA: TGTGCCAGCAGCCCTAGCGGGGGGGTTGAGACCCAGTACTTC
J: TRBJ2-5; V: TRBV27; size: -; D: -; CDR3: CASSSLYSEKETQYF; DNA: TGTGCCAGCAGTTCGCTCTACAGTGAGAAAGAGACCCAGTACTTC
J: TRBJ2-2; V: TRBV11-3; size: -; D: TRBD1; CDR3: CASSTGTVANTGELFF; DNA: TGTGCCAGCAGCACCGGGACAGTAGCGAACACCGGGGAGCTGTTTTTT
J: TRBJ1-6; V: TRBV11-2; size: -; D: -; CDR3: CASSLVGQISYYNSPLHF; DNA: TGTGCCAGCAGCTTAGTAGGACAGATTTCGTACTATAATTCACCCCTCCACTTT
J: TRBJ1-5; V: TRBV7-9; size: -; D: -; CDR3: CASSFTDQPQHF; DNA: TGTGCCAGCAGCTTTACAGATCAGCCCCAGCATTTT
J: TRBJ2-2; V: TRBV19; size: -; D: -; CDR3: CASLGQPNTGELFF; DNA: TGTGCCAGCCTTGGACAGCCGAACACCGGGGAGCTGTTTTTT
J: TRBJ1-2; V: TRBV5-1; size: -; D: -; CDR3: CASSLVAGVGYTF; DNA: TGCGCCAGCAGCTTGGTGGCAGGGGTCGGCTACACCTTC
J: TRBJ1-1; V: TRBV18; size: -; D: TRBD1; CDR3: CASSSGQGATEAFF; DNA: TGTGCCAGCTCATCGGGACAGGGGGCCACTGAAGCTTTCTTT
J: TRBJ1-2; V: TRBV28; size: few; D: -; CDR3: CASSFRGYYGYTF; DNA: TGTGCCAGCAGTTTCCGGGGGTACTATGGCTACACCTTC
J: TRBJ2-7; V: TRBV10-3; size: -; D: TRBD1; CDR3: CAISFGQGVKNEQYF; DNA: TGTGCCATCTCCTTCGGACAGGGCGTGAAGAACGAGCAGTACTTC
J: TRBJ2-2; V: TRBV4-1; size: few; D: -; CDR3: CASSQVQAPGELFF; DNA: TGCGCCAGCAGCCAAGTCCAGGCACCCGGGGAGCTGTTTTTT
J: TRBJ1-1; V: TRBV5-1; size: -; D: -; CDR3: CASGSRGNTEAFF; DNA: TGCGCCAGCGGCAGTCGGGGGAACACTGAAGCTTTCTTT
J: TRBJ2-1; V: TRBV19; size: -; D: TRBD2; CDR3: CASSPASGEASGRYNEQFF; DNA: TGTGCCAGTTCCCCCGCTAGCGGGGAGGCCTCCGGGCGATACAATGAGCAGTTCTTC
J: TRBJ1-2; V: TRBV28; size: -; D: -; CDR3: CASSPFGTKFPYCYTF; DNA: TGTGCCAGCAGTCCATTCGGGACAAAGTTTCCCTATTGCTACACCTTC
J: TRBJ1-2; V: TRBV29-1; size: -; D: -; CDR3: CSVEEERQLNYGYTF; DNA: TGCAGCGTTGAAGAGGAAAGACAGCTTAACTATGGCTACACCTTC
J: TRBJ1-5; V: TRBV5-8; size: -; D: -; CDR3: CASSLDQNHQPQHF; DNA: TGTGCCAGCAGCTTGGACCAGAATCATCAGCCCCAGCATTTT
J: TRBJ2-2; V: TRBV5-1; size: -; D: -; CDR3: CASRGLADTGELFF; DNA: TGCGCCAGCAGGGGGCTCGCGGACACCGGGGAGCTGTTTTTT
J: TRBJ2-2; V: TRBV5-1; size: -; D: -; CDR3: CASSLSTEYTGELFF; DNA: TGCGCCAGCAGCTTATCGACAGAATACACCGGGGAGCTGTTTTTT
J: TRBJ1-1; V: TRBV28; size: -; D: -; CDR3: CASSFPQIGGPEAFF; DNA: TGTGCCAGCAGTTTCCCCCAGATCGGGGGACCTGAAGCTTTCTTT
J: TRBJ2-2; V: TRBV30; size: -; D: -; CDR3: CAWRLTDTGELFF; DNA: TGTGCCTGGAGGTTGACAGATACCGGGGAGCTGTTTTTT
J: TRBJ2-2; V: TRBV7-7; size: few; D: -; CDR3: CASSLATTSGELFF; DNA: TGTGCTAGCAGCTTAGCCACGACTTCCGGGGAGCTGTTTTTT
J: TRBJ2-7; V: TRBV7-2; size: -; D: TRBD2; CDR3: CASSLASGIRSYEQYF; DNA: TGTGCCAGCAGCTTAGCTAGCGGGATTAGATCCTACGAGCAGTACTTC